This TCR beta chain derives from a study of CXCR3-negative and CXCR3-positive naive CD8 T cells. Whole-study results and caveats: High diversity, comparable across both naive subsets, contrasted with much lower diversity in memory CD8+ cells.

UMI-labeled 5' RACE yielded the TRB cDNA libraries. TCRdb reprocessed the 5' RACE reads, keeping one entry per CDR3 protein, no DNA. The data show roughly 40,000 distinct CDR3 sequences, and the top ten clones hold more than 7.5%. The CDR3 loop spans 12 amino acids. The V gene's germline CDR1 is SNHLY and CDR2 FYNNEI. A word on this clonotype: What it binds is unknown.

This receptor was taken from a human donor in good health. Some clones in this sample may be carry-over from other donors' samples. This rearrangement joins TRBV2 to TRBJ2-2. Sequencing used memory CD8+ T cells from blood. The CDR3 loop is CASSEAGGELFF.